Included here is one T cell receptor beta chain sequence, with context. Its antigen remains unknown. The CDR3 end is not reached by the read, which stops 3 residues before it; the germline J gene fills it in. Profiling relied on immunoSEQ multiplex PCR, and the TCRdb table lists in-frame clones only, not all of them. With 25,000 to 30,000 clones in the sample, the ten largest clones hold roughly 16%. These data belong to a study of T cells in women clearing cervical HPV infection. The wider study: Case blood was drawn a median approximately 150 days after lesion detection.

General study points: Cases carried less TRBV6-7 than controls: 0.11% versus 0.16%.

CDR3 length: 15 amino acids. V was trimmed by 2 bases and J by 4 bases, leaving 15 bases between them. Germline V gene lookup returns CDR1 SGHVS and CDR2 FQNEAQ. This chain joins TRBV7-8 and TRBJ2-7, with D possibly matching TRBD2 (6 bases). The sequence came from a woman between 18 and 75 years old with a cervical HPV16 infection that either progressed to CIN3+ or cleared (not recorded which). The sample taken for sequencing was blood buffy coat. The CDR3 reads CASSLLAGSIYEQYF. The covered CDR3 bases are TGTGCCAGCAGCTTACTTGCGGGATCTATTTACGAG. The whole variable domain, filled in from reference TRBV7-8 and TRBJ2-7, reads GAGVSQSPRYKVAKRGQDVALRCDPISGHVSLFWYQQALGQGPEFLTYFQNEAQLDKSGLPSDRFFAERPEGSVSTLKIQRTQQEDSAVYLCASSLLAGSIYEQYFGPGTRLTVT.